Detailed here is one TCR beta chain. The entry originates in a study of blood T cell repertoires in COVID-19. The CDR3 loop spans 12 amino acids. Trimming took 4 bases from V and 5 from J, leaving 9 bases between them. The germline CDR1 and CDR2 sequences are SGHDT and YYEEEE. The data were produced by immunoSEQ multiplex PCR, yet TCRdb's version contains in-frame clones alone and is incomplete. The profile covers roughly 86,000 clones, with around nine tenths appearing a single time and 4.9% taken by the ten largest. The TCR sequence derives from a man in his fifties or sixties with active or convalescent COVID-19. The specimen sequenced was peripheral blood. V gene TRBV5-6 combines with J gene TRBJ1-1; D is possibly TRBD1 (6 bases). CDR3 coding DNA: TGTGCCAGCAGCCCCAGGGGAACTGAAGCTTTCTTT. It yields the protein CASSPRGTEAFF.